This record covers a single T cell receptor (beta chain). The data are from a study of T cells in Graves' hyperthyroidism and ophthalmopathy. The investigators amplified TCR beta CDR3 regions from RNA transcripts. In the first-round RT-PCR of the TCR CDR3, the HTBI primer set was used. TCRdb analysed the multiplex PCR reads with MiXCR anew, one entry per CDR3 protein. This sample yields more than 450,000 distinct CDR3 sequences, of which 15% to 20% are seen a single time; 47% belongs to the top ten. The sequencing input was blood. This clonotype was sampled from a man in his forties or fifties with Graves' ophthalmopathy.

The CDR3 spells CAWRSTGIVYGYTF. In DNA, the CDR3 is TGTGCCTGGAGGTCCACAGGGATTGTCTATGGCTACACCTTC. This sequence joins TRBV30 and TRBJ1-2; tentative D call: TRBD1 (6 bases). The CDR3 consists of 14 residues. V lost 3 bases, J lost 4 bases, and 15 bases lay in between. CDR1 is GTSNPN and CDR2 is SVGIG in the germline V gene (reference sequence).